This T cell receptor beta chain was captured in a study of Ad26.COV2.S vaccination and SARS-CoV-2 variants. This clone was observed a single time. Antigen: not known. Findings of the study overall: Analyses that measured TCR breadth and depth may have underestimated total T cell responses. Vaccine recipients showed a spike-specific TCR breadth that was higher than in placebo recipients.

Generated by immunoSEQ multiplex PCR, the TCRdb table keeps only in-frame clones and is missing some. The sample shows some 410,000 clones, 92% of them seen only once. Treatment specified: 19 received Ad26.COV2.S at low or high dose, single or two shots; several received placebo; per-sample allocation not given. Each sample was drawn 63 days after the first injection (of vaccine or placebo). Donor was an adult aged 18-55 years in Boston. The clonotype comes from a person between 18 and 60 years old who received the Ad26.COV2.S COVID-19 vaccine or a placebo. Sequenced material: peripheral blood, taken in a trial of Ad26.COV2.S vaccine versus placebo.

CDR3 sequence (DNA): TGTGCCAGTAGTACTCTATTGGGGCCGGGGAACATTCAGTACTTC. Residues: CASSTLLGPGNIQYF. The chain combines TRBV19 with TRBJ2-4; D may be TRBD1 or TRBD2 (5 bases each). The CDR3 spans 15 residues. The germline V and J ends were trimmed by 4 bases and 7 bases, with 17 bases remaining between them. CDR1 is LNHDA and CDR2 is SQIVND in the germline V gene (reference sequence).